This TCR beta chain was observed in a study of control samples from healthy donors and cancer patients. Germline loops: CDR1 LNHDA, CDR2 SQIVND (reference sequence). The V end was cut by 10 bases, the J end by 5 bases, with 18 bases between. The CDR3 totals 14 residues. Some clones are missing from TCRdb's copy, which holds only in-frame ones; the method was immunoSEQ multiplex PCR. The data show roughly 130,000 clones, 75% to 95% seen once. The sequencing sample was made of blood. V gene TRBV19 combines with J gene TRBJ1-5; no firm D call. This sequence was found in a man between 18 and 35 years old in good health. CDR3 in amino acids: CATSPPGVDQPQHF. The CDR3 region has the DNA TGTGCCACATCGCCACCTGGGGTGGATCAGCCCCAGCATTTT.